The 5 T cell receptor beta chains presented below share a single source sample, sequenced in a study of CD8 T cells in ankylosing spondylitis. TCRdb re-called the 5' RACE reads with MiXCR, one entry per CDR3 protein. This repertoire shows 350,000 to 450,000 distinct CDR3 sequences, 20% to 25% found once; its top ten account for around 14%. Sequenced sample: blood, either unsorted or a sorted T cell fraction (not recorded which). The origin of the receptors is a male donor with ankylosing spondylitis or in good health (not recorded which).

This rearrangement joins TRBV20-1 to TRBJ2-7; D might be TRBD2 (6 bases). The CDR3 length is 13 residues. V lost 6 bases to trimming and J lost 1 base, with 13 bases between them. Germline-derived CDR1 and CDR2 are DFQATT and SNEGSKA (reference sequence). The CDR3 sequence is CSAIPGLSYEQYF. In DNA, the CDR3 is TGCAGTGCCATCCCGGGACTGTCCTACGAGCAGTACTTC.

This clonotype was picked up a small number of times. As DNA, the CDR3 is TGTGCCACCAGTGATTTGCCGGGACAGGGGATAGTAGCAGATACGCAGTATTTT. Translating it yields CATSDLPGQGIVADTQYF. This rearrangement joins TRBV24-1 to TRBJ2-3; 10 nucleotides match TRBD1. Germline values: CDR1 KGHDR, CDR2 SFDVKD. CDR3 length equals 18 residues. With 0 bases clipped from V and 4 bases from J, the junction kept 9 bases outside the gene matches.

This clonotype was detected a few times. The J gene is TRBJ1-1, the V gene TRBV7-8, with D maybe TRBD1 (5 bases). CDR1 is SGHVS, CDR2 FQNEAQ, per germline. The V end was cut by 2 bases, the J end by 4 bases, with 17 bases between. The CDR3 is 16 residues long. Written as DNA, the CDR3 is TGTGCCAGCAGCTTACTTGGTGGGGGAACGGGCACTGAAGCTTTCTTT. It translates to CASSLLGGGTGTEAFF.

This clonotype was observed at least ten times. The rearrangement links TRBV6-1 to TRBJ2-7; 10 bases match TRBD1. With V trimmed by 6 bases and J by 0 bases, 5 bases remained unmatched. Germline V lookup: CDR1 MNHNS, CDR2 SASEGT. This CDR3 region has 15 residues. This CDR3 reads CASSPGQGHSYEQYF. DNA for the CDR3: TGTGCCAGCAGCCCGGGACAGGGGCACTCCTACGAGCAGTACTTC.

The chain uses TRBV11-2 and TRBJ2-3, with 9 bases aligning to TRBD1. CDR3 length equals 15 residues. Trimming at V came to 4 bases and at J to 2 bases, leaving 4 bases not matched to a gene. Germline assignment: CDR1 SGHAT and CDR2 FQNNGV. CDR3 loop: CASSSRDRDTDTQYF. In DNA, the CDR3 is TGTGCCAGCAGCTCCCGGGACAGGGACACAGATACGCAGTATTTT.